This TCR beta chain was found in a study of T cells in Graves' hyperthyroidism and ophthalmopathy. For the study at large: Peripheral blood collection took place at initial diagnosis, before any treatment. Study-wide results and limits: Most clonotypes expanded in thyroid above 0.001 were likewise present in blood. Ophthalmopathy, as predicted by the model, came a median around 6 months after the prediction.

From RNA transcripts, TCR beta CDR3 regions were amplified. The HTBI primer set served for first-round RT-PCR of the TCR CDR3. One entry per CDR3 protein, called by TCRdb with MiXCR from the multiplex PCR reads. The sample holds about 400,000 distinct CDR3 sequences, around 14% seen once. For Graves' hyperthyroidism to be stable, ophthalmopathy could not progress within 18 months. This clonotype was found many times. The antigen remains undetermined. Trimming at V came to 4 bases and at J to 0 bases, leaving 11 bases not matched to a gene. Germline assignment: CDR1 LGHDT and CDR2 YNNKEL (reference sequence). The CDR3 is made up of 18 amino acids.

This receptor was obtained from a woman aged 18 to 35 with Graves' hyperthyroidism. The sample comprised blood. The chain employs TRBV3-1 and TRBJ1-5; 8 positions agree with TRBD1. CDR3 protein: CASSLGNDRGYSNQPQHF. CDR3 sequence (DNA): TGTGCCAGCAGCCTGGGGAACGACAGGGGTTATAGCAATCAGCCCCAGCATTTT.